This is a list of T cell receptor beta chains from one sample in a study of T-cell reconstitution after alpha-beta-depleted transplantation in children. TCRdb processed the PCR reads anew with MiXCR; each CDR3 protein has one entry. The sample shows about 500,000 distinct CDR3 sequences, about 10% of them seen only once. This material consisted of PBMCs, mostly from graft donor cells, taken 180 days after TCRalphabeta/CD19-depleted stem cell transplant. Every receptor here comes from a female patient between 2 and 15 years old who had a stem cell transplant for aplastic anemia, so the T cells may come from the graft donor. CDR3s include the opening cysteine and the closing phenylalanine or tryptophan. A D gene is named only where the DNA matches it firmly. Rows may omit the clone size; those that give it use once, few, many or a size class.

size | J | D | V | CDR3 | DNA
many | TRBJ2-3 | - | TRBV6-6 | CASSGSTDTQYF | TGTGCCAGCAGCGGGAGCACAGATACGCAGTATTTT
many | TRBJ1-2 | - | TRBV28 | CASIGRGTPNYGYTF | TGTGCCAGCATAGGTAGGGGGACCCCTAACTATGGCTACACCTTC
- | TRBJ2-1 | - | TRBV11-1 | CASSLWHLGASSYNEQFF | TGTGCCAGCAGCTTATGGCATCTGGGGGCGAGCTCCTACAATGAGCAGTTCTTC
- | TRBJ1-2 | - | TRBV7-2 | CASSLASAGPEGYTF | TGTGCCAGCAGCTTAGCCTCGGCGGGCCCAGAGGGCTACACCTTC
few | TRBJ1-1 | - | TRBV20-1 | CSAIGGAHTEAFF | TGCAGTGCTATTGGTGGGGCGCACACTGAAGCTTTCTTT
many | TRBJ2-7 | TRBD2 | TRBV20-1 | CSAPLAGGRDEQYF | TGCAGTGCTCCTCTAGCGGGAGGAAGAGACGAGCAGTACTTC
- | TRBJ2-1 | TRBD1 | TRBV5-1 | CASSLAQGETYNEQFF | TGCGCCAGCAGCTTAGCACAGGGGGAGACCTACAATGAGCAGTTCTTC
many | TRBJ2-5 | - | TRBV5-1 | CASSVHRAETQYF | TGCGCCAGCAGCGTCCATAGGGCGGAGACCCAGTACTTC
- | TRBJ1-6 | TRBD1 | TRBV4-3 | CASSQVGQAIGSLHF | TGCGCCAGCAGCCAAGTCGGACAGGCCATCGGGTCCCTCCACTTT
many | TRBJ2-7 | - | TRBV5-1 | CASSSDSLEQYF | TGCGCCAGCAGCTCCGACAGCCTCGAGCAGTACTTC
few | TRBJ2-1 | - | TRBV20-1 | CSARISPGNEQFF | TGCAGTGCTAGAATAAGTCCTGGCAATGAGCAGTTCTTC
few | TRBJ2-3 | TRBD1 | TRBV11-2 | CASRDLGQGGTDTQYF | TGTGCCAGCAGGGATCTAGGGCAGGGGGGCACAGATACGCAGTATTTT
few | TRBJ2-7 | TRBD1 | TRBV27 | CASSLDRGAGEQYF | TGTGCCAGCAGTTTGGACAGGGGGGCCGGCGAGCAGTACTTC
- | TRBJ2-2 | - | TRBV14 | CASSQFTGPNTGELFF | TGTGCCAGCAGCCAGTTTACAGGGCCGAACACCGGGGAGCTGTTTTTT